The next 5 T cell receptor beta chains were all read from a single sample in a study of Ad26.COV2.S vaccination and SARS-CoV-2 variants listed by TCRdb under 2021. The library was produced with the immunoSEQ multiplex PCR assay. In its TCRdb copy, this immuneACCESS table keeps in-frame sequences only and misses some clones. Where compared with another copy, unresolved V genes explain less than half of these, and the others have no known cause. The sample table holds some 500,000 clones, of which nearly 90% were seen once. In total, the top ten clones hold 2.5% to 3% of the sample. The treatment or condition label on this specimen signifies: 15 to 20 received Ad26.COV2.S at low or high dose, single or two shots; 5 received placebo; per-sample allocation not given. Repertoires of vaccine and placebo recipients were sequenced from samples collected on day 63 after the first injection. The sample was peripheral blood, taken in a trial of Ad26.COV2.S vaccine versus placebo. The receptors here all came from a person aged 18-60 years who received the Ad26.COV2.S COVID-19 vaccine or a placebo.

This clone was seen a single time. Because the CDR3's place on the DNA is in doubt, the DNA is left out and the CDR3 is given as listed by TCRdb. This rearrangement joins TRBV6-4 to TRBJ2-1; no check of the table's D call, TRBD2, against the DNA was made. Per the germline V gene, CDR1 is MRHNA and CDR2 is SNTAGT. The CDR3 is made up of 15 amino acids, end residues included. The CDR3 here is CASSDGVAGGNPVFF.

V is TRBV28 and J is TRBJ1-1, with TRBD1 matching over 9 bases. Germline assignment: CDR1 MDHEN and CDR2 SYDVKM. This CDR3 contains 13 residues. Written as DNA, the CDR3 is TGTGGAACCCGACAGACAGGGGGCACTGAAGCTTTCTTT. Protein product: CGTRQTGGTEAFF.

The DNA of the CDR3 is TGTGCCAGCAGTTACCCGGGGCGGGGACAGCCCCAGCATTTT. As protein: CASSYPGRGQPQHF. The chain is built from TRBV6-2 or TRBV6-3 and TRBJ1-5; D is possibly TRBD1 (5 bases). This CDR3 spans 14 amino acids. The germline CDR1 and CDR2 sequences are MNHEY and SVGEGT. Deletions cut 2 bases from V and 7 bases from J, with 12 bases between.

The chain combines TRBV10-3 with TRBJ1-2; the match to TRBD1 covers 8 bases. There are 18 residues in the CDR3. Germline V lookup: CDR1 ENHRY, CDR2 SYGVKD. The V gene end was trimmed by 6 bases and the J gene end by 3 bases; junction bases not matched to a gene: 18. The CDR3 coding sequence is TGTGCCATCAGCCACCTAAGGGATGGACAGGGTGTATACTATGGCTACACCTTC. Translated: CAISHLRDGQGVYYGYTF.

The sample holds a few counts of this clone. The rearrangement links TRBV4-2 to TRBJ2-5; 12 bases match TRBD2. V lost 1 base and J lost 2; bases outside the gene matches: 5. From germline, CDR1 is LGHNA and CDR2 YNFKEQ. The CDR3 is 17 amino acids. The CDR3 coding sequence is TGTGCCAGCAGCCAAGTTAAGCTAGCGGGAGGGCAAGAGACCCAGTACTTC. Residues: CASSQVKLAGGQETQYF.